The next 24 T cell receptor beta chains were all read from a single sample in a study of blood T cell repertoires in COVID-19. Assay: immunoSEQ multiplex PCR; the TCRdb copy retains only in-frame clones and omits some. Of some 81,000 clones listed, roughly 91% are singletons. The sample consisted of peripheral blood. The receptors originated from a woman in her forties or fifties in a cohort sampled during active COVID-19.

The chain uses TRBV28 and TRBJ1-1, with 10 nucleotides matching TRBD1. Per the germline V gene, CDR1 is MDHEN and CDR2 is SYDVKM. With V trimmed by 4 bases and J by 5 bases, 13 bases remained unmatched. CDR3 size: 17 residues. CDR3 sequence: CASSSSPGQGLWTEAFF. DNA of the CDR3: TGTGCCAGCAGTTCCTCTCCGGGACAGGGGTTGTGGACTGAAGCTTTCTTT.

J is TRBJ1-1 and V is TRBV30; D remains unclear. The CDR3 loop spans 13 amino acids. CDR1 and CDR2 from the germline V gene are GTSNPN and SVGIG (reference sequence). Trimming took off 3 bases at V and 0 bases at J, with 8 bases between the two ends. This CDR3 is CAWRKSLNTEAFF. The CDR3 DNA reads TGTGCCTGGAGAAAAAGCCTGAACACTGAAGCTTTCTTT.

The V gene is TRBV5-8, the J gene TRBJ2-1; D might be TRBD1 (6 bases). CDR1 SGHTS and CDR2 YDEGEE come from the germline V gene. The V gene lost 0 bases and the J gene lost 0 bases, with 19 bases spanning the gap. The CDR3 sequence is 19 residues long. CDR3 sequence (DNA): TGTGCCAGCAGCTTGGAGGCAGGGGTCCTCTTCTTCTCCTACAATGAGCAGTTCTTC. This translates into CASSLEAGVLFFSYNEQFF. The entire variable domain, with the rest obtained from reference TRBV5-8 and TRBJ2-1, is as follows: EAGVTQSPTHLIKTRGQQATLRCSPISGHTSVYWYQQALGLGLQFLLWYDEGEERNRGNFPPRFSGRQFPNYSSELNVNALELEDSALYLCASSLEAGVLFFSYNEQFFGPGTRLTVL.

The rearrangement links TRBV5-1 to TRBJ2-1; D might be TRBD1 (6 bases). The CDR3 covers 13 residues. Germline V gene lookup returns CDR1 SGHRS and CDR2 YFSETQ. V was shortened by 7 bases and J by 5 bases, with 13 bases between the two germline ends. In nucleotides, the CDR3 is TGCGCCAGCCTATTGGACAGAGACAATGAGCAGTTCTTC. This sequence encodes CASLLDRDNEQFF.

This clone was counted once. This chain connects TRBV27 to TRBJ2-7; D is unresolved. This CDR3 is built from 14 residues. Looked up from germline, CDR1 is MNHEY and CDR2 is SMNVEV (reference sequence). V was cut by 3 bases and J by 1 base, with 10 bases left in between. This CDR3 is CASSFGLRSYEQYF. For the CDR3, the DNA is TGTGCCAGCAGTTTTGGTTTGCGGTCCTACGAGCAGTACTTC.

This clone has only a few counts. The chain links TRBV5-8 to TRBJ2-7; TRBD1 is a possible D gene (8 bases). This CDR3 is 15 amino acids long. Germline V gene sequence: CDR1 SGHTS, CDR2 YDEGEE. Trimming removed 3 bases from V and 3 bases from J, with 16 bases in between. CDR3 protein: CASSWGQAGDYEQYF. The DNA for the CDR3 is TGTGCCAGCAGCTGGGGACAGGCGGGAGACTACGAGCAGTACTTC.

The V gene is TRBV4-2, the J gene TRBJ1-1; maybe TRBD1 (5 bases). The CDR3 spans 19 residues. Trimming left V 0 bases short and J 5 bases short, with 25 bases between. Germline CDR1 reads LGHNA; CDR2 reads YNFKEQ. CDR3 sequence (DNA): TGTGCCAGCAGCCAAGATTATAGAGCACCAGGGATGGGGTGGACTGAAGCTTTCTTT. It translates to CASSQDYRAPGMGWTEAFF.

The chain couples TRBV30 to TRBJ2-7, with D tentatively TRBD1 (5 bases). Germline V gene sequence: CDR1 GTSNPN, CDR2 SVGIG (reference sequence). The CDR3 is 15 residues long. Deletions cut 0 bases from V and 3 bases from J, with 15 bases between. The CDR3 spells CAWSVLREGNYEQYF. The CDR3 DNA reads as TGTGCCTGGAGTGTGCTCAGGGAAGGGAACTACGAGCAGTACTTC.

CDR3: CASSPKRGWGQYF. The CDR3 DNA sequence: TGTGCCAGCAGCCCCAAGCGGGGGTGGGGGCAGTACTTC. The gene calls are TRBV6-2 or TRBV6-3 and TRBJ2-7, with 8 bases identical to TRBD2. V shed 6 bases and J 9 bases; nucleotides not matched to a gene: 10. CDR3 size: 13 residues. Looked up from germline, CDR1 is MNHEY and CDR2 is SVGEGT.

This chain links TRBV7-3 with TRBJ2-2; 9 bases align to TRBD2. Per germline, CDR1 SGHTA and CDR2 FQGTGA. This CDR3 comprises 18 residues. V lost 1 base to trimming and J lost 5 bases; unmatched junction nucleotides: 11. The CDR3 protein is CASSLKWSGGLDTGELFF. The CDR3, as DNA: TGTGCCAGCAGCTTAAAATGGAGCGGGGGGCTAGATACCGGGGAGCTGTTTTTT.

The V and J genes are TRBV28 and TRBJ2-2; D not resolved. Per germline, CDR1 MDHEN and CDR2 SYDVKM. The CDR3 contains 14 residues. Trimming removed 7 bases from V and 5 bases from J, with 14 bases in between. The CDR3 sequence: CASKEVRKTGELFF. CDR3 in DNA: TGTGCCAGCAAAGAGGTCCGAAAAACCGGGGAGCTGTTTTTT.

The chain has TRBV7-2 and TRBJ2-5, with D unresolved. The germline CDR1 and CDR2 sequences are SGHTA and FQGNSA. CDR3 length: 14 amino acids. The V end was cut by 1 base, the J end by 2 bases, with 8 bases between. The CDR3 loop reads CASSLGRGQETQYF. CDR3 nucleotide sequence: TGTGCCAGCAGCTTAGGACGCGGTCAAGAGACCCAGTACTTC.

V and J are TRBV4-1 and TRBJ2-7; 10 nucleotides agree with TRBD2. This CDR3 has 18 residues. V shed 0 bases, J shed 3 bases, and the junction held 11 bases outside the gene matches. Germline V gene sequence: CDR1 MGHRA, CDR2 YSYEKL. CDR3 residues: CASSQDLSTSGTVYEQYF. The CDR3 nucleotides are TGCGCCAGCAGCCAAGATTTAAGTACTAGCGGGACAGTCTACGAGCAGTACTTC.

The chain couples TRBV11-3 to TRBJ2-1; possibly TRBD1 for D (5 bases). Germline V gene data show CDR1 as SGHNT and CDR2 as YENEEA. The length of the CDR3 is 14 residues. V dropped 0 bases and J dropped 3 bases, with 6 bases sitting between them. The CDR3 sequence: CASSLEQGYNEQFF. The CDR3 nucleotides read TGTGCCAGCAGCTTAGAGCAGGGCTACAATGAGCAGTTCTTC.

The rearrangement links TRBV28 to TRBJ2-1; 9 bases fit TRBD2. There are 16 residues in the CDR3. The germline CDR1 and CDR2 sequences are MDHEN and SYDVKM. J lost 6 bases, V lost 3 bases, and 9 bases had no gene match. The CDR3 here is CASSLLGSGRINEQFF. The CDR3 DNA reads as TGTGCCAGCAGTTTGTTAGGAAGCGGGAGGATCAATGAGCAGTTCTTC.

The CDR3 DNA follows: TGTGCCAGCAGCGGCCCGCTAGCGTCCTACAAGGATGAGCAGTTCTTC. Its translation is CASSGPLASYKDEQFF. V and J are TRBV9 and TRBJ2-1; D possibly corresponds to TRBD2 (6 bases). Germline V gives CDR1 SGDLS, CDR2 YYNGEE. CDR3 length: 16 residues. Trimming left V 3 bases short and J 8 bases short, with 21 bases between. The whole variable domain, filled in from reference TRBV9 and TRBJ2-1, reads DSGVTQTPKHLITATGQRVTLRCSPRSGDLSVYWYQQSLDQGLQFLIQYYNGEERAKGNILERFSAQQFPDLHSELNLSSLELGDSALYFCASSGPLASYKDEQFFGPGTRLTVL.

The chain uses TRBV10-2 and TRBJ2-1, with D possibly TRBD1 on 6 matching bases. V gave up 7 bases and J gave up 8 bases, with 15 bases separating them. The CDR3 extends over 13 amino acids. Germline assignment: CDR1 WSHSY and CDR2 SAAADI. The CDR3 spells CASTGTKGYEQFF. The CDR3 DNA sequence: TGCGCCAGCACCGGGACAAAAGGCTATGAGCAGTTCTTC.

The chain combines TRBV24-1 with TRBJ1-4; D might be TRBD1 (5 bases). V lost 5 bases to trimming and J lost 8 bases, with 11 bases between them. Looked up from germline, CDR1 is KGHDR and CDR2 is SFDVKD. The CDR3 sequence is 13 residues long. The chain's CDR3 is CATSAGTDEKLFF. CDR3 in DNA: TGTGCCACCAGTGCGGGGACTGACGAAAAACTGTTTTTT.

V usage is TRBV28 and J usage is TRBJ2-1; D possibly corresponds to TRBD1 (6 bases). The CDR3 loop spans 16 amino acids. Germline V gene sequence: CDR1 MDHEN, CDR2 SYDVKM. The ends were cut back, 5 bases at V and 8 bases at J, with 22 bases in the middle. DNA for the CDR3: TGTGCCAGCAGTGCCCATTCAGGGGCCGCTTTTGATGAGCAGTTCTTC. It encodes CASSAHSGAAFDEQFF. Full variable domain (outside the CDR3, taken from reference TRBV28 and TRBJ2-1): DVKVTQSSRYLVKRTGEKVFLECVQDMDHENMFWYRQDPGLGLRLIYFSYDVKMKEKGDIPEGYSVSREKKERFSLILESASTNQTSMYLCASSAHSGAAFDEQFFGPGTRLTVL.

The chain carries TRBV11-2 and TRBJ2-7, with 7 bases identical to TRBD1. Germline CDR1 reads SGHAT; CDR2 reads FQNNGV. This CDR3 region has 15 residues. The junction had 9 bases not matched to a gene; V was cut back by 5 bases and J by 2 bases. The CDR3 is CASSPWTGRAYEQYF. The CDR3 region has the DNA TGTGCCAGCAGCCCCTGGACAGGTCGGGCCTACGAGCAGTACTTC.

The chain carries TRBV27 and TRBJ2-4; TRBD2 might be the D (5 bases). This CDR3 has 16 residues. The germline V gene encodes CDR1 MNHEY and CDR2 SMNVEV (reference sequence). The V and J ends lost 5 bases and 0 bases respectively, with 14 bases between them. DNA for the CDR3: TGTGCCAGCAGTCCCGTCCGGGGATTAGCCAAAAACATTCAGTACTTC. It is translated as CASSPVRGLAKNIQYF.

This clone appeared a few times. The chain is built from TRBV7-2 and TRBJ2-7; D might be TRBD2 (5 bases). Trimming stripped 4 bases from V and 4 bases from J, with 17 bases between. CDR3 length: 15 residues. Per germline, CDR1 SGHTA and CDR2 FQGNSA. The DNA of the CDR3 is TGTGCCAGCAGCTCCCATGCGGGCTTTTCTTACGAGCAGTACTTC. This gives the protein CASSSHAGFSYEQYF.

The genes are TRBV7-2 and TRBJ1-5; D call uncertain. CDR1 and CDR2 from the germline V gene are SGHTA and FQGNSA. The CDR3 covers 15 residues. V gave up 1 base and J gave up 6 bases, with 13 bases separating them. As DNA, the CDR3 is TGTGCCAGCAGCTTAGTAGCCGGGGATGGTCAGCCCCAGCATTTT. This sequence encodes CASSLVAGDGQPQHF. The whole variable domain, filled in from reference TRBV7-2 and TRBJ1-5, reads GAGVSQSPSNKVTEKGKDVELRCDPISGHTALYWYRQSLGQGLEFLIYFQGNSAPDKSGLPSDRFSAERTGGSVSTLTIQRTQQEDSAVYLCASSLVAGDGQPQHFGDGTRLSIL.

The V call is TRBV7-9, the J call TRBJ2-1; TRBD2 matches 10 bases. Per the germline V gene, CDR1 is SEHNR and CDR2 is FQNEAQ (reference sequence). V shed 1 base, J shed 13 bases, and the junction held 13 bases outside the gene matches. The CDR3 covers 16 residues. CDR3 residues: CASSLGESRLAGKQFF. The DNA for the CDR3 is TGTGCCAGCAGCTTAGGCGAGTCAAGACTAGCGGGTAAACAGTTCTTC. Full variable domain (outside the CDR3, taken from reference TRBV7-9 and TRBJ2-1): DTGVSQNPRHKITKRGQNVTFRCDPISEHNRLYWYRQTLGQGPEFLTYFQNEAQLEKSRLLSDRFSAERPKGSFSTLEIQRTEQGDSAMYLCASSLGESRLAGKQFFGPGTRLTVL.